The 22 T cell receptor beta chains in this list originate from one sample, sequenced in a study of blood T cell repertoires in COVID-19. Measured with immunoSEQ multiplex PCR; TCRdb has only the in-frame clones, and not every one. The table lists approximately 150,000 clones, about 81% of them singletons, with approximately 11% in the top ten. Sequenced material: peripheral blood. The origin of the receptors is a human donor in a cohort sampled during active COVID-19.

The chain is built from TRBV9 and TRBJ2-2; 8 bases align to TRBD2. The CDR3 runs to 15 residues. With 6 bases clipped from V and 5 bases from J, the junction kept 9 bases outside the gene matches. CDR1 SGDLS and CDR2 YYNGEE come from the germline V gene. The CDR3: CASTVRGGLTGELFF. The CDR3 region has the DNA TGTGCCAGCACCGTTCGGGGGGGGCTTACCGGGGAGCTGTTTTTT.

V usage is TRBV7-6 and J usage is TRBJ2-5, with 11 bases that match TRBD1. From germline, CDR1 is SGHVS and CDR2 FNYEAQ. Losses at the gene ends were 1 base for V and 4 bases for J; bases not matched to a gene: 8. The CDR3 extends over 17 amino acids. CDR3 region: CASSLGARTGGLETQYF. The DNA for the CDR3 is TGTGCCAGCAGCTTAGGGGCAAGGACAGGGGGCTTAGAGACCCAGTACTTC. Combining the CDR3 with reference TRBV7-6 and TRBJ2-5 gives the whole variable domain GAGVSQSPRYKVTKRGQDVALRCDPISGHVSLYWYRQALGQGPEFLTYFNYEAQQDKSGLPNDRFSAERPEGSISTLTIQRTEQRDSAMYRCASSLGARTGGLETQYFGPGTRLLVL.

This clone turned up a few times. The rearrangement uses TRBV7-9 and TRBJ1-5; 12 bases are a match to TRBD1. Germline lookup yields CDR1 SEHNR and CDR2 FQNEAQ (reference sequence). The V and J ends lost 6 bases and 7 bases, in that order; junction bases with no gene match: 13. The CDR3 contains 17 residues. Written as DNA, the CDR3 is TGTGCCAGCAGTCCCGGGACAGGGGGCGTAAAGGTACAGCCCCAGCATTTT. Translating it yields CASSPGTGGVKVQPQHF.

The chain joins TRBV6-5 to TRBJ2-7, with D possibly matching TRBD2 (6 bases). CDR3 length equals 14 residues. Between the trimmed V and J ends, which lost 7 bases and 3 bases, there was a span of 16 bases. Germline lookup yields CDR1 MNHEY and CDR2 SVGAGI. The chain's CDR3 is CASKTGPAGYEQYF. The CDR3, as DNA: TGTGCCAGCAAGACGGGCCCAGCGGGCTACGAGCAGTACTTC.

The genes are TRBV18 and TRBJ2-5; D not resolved. The V gene's germline CDR1 is KGHSH and CDR2 LQKENI. The V end was cut by 8 bases, the J end by 3 bases, with 22 bases between. CDR3 length: 16 residues. The CDR3 DNA reads as TGTGCCAGCCGCCCCCCCAGGATGGGTAATGAAGAGACCCAGTACTTC. It translates to CASRPPRMGNEETQYF.

CDR3 coding DNA: TGTGCCAGCAGCCAGGCGGTGTGGAGTACTGAAGCTTTCTTT. This translates into CASSQAVWSTEAFF. The chain has TRBV3-1 (or the pseudogene TRBV3-2) and TRBJ1-1; the D is unclear. Trimming removed 3 bases from V and 5 bases from J, with 13 bases in between. Per germline, CDR1 LGHDT and CDR2 YNNKEL (reference sequence). This CDR3 comprises 14 residues.

The DNA of the CDR3 is TGTGCCACTAAGACAGGGGGCTCGGGCGGGGAGCTGTTTTTT. Translated, it gives CATKTGGSGGELFF. The V call is TRBV19, the J call TRBJ2-2, with 10 nucleotides matching TRBD1. Germline V CDR1 and CDR2: LNHDA, SQIVND (reference sequence). The CDR3 has 14 amino acids. Trimming cost V 10 bases and J 7 bases; bases outside gene matches: 9.

The chain is built from TRBV5-1 and TRBJ2-1, with D maybe TRBD1 (5 bases). CDR3 length equals 15 residues. CDR1 is SGHRS and CDR2 is YFSETQ in the germline V gene. The V and J ends lost 0 bases and 0 bases respectively, with 7 bases between them. This CDR3 reads CASSLDRLSYNEQFF. The CDR3 nucleotides are TGCGCCAGCAGCTTGGACAGGCTCTCCTACAATGAGCAGTTCTTC.

This clone came up once. V is TRBV5-6 and J is TRBJ1-3; 7 nucleotides agree with TRBD1. J gave up 4 bases and V 2 bases, and 15 bases lay outside the gene matches. The germline V gene has CDR1 SGHDT and CDR2 YYEEEE. The CDR3 has 18 residues. CDR3 in DNA: TGTGCCAGCAGCTTCCCACGCTCGGACAGGAGAGGAGGAAACACCATATATTTT. Translated, it gives CASSFPRSDRRGGNTIYF.

The CDR3 nucleotides read TGTGCCAGCACGCCCTCGGGGACAGCTTTCTACGAGCAGTACTTC. Translation: CASTPSGTAFYEQYF. The chain is built from TRBV6-5 and TRBJ2-7; TRBD1 agrees at 7 bases. CDR1 and CDR2 from the germline V gene are MNHEY and SVGAGI. The V segment lost 7 bases and the J segment 3 bases; nucleotides outside the gene matches: 12. The CDR3 is 15 residues long.

The chain joins TRBV4-1 to TRBJ2-4; maybe TRBD2 (6 bases). V was clipped by 0 bases and J by 10 bases, with 19 bases between them. CDR1 and CDR2 from the germline V gene are MGHRA and YSYEKL. This CDR3 is built from 16 residues. The DNA of the CDR3 is TGCGCCAGCAGCCAAGAACGGGGGACGGTCCGTCTTATTCAGTACTTC. Translating gives CASSQERGTVRLIQYF.

The chain employs TRBV11-2 and TRBJ2-3, with 9 bases fitting TRBD2. J was trimmed by 2 bases and V by 5 bases; bases with no gene match: 11. The CDR3 length is 17 residues. Germline V gives CDR1 SGHAT, CDR2 FQNNGV. The CDR3 region has the DNA TGTGCCAGCAGCCCAGCAGTGGCGGGAGGGGTCACAGATACGCAGTATTTT. It yields the protein CASSPAVAGGVTDTQYF.

This chain uses TRBV5-4 with TRBJ2-7; TRBD2 is a possible D gene (5 bases). V was trimmed by 4 bases and J by 2 bases, leaving 7 bases between them. CDR3 length equals 12 residues. CDR1 SGHNT and CDR2 YYREEE come from the germline V gene (reference sequence). CDR3 loop: CASSPGTYEQYF. CDR3 bases: TGTGCCAGCAGCCCCGGGACCTACGAGCAGTACTTC.

This chain uses TRBV6-1 with TRBJ1-1, with D possibly being TRBD1 (5 bases). The V and J ends lost 2 bases and 3 bases respectively, with 10 bases between them. CDR3 size: 14 residues. Germline values: CDR1 MNHNS, CDR2 SASEGT. CDR3 bases: TGTGCCAGCAGTGAAAGGGAGGGGTACACTGAAGCTTTCTTT. This gives the protein CASSEREGYTEAFF.

The gene calls are TRBV19 and TRBJ1-5; D gene uncertain. V lost 1 base, J lost 4 bases, and 11 bases lay in between. This CDR3 is 15 amino acids long. CDR1 is LNHDA, CDR2 SQIVND, per germline (reference sequence). CDR3 nucleotides: TGTGCCAGTAGTATAGCCAGATTCGGGAATCAGCCCCAGCATTTT. It codes for CASSIARFGNQPQHF.

The rearrangement links TRBV20-1 to TRBJ2-1, with a weak D call TRBD2 (6 bases). The CDR3 is 18 residues long. Germline V gene lookup returns CDR1 DFQATT and CDR2 SNEGSKA (reference sequence). Trimming shortened V by 3 bases and J by 0 bases, and 21 bases separated the two germline ends. This CDR3 is CSASFGGAQRSSYNEQFF. The CDR3 DNA reads TGCAGTGCTAGTTTCGGAGGGGCCCAGCGAAGCTCCTACAATGAGCAGTTCTTC.

The chain carries TRBV28 and TRBJ2-3; no firm D call. Germline V gene data show CDR1 as MDHEN and CDR2 as SYDVKM. The CDR3 runs to 12 residues. Trimming stripped 5 bases from V and 5 bases from J, with 8 bases between. This CDR3 is CASSASGDTQYF. CDR3 in DNA: TGTGCCAGCAGTGCCTCGGGAGATACGCAGTATTTT. Variable domain in full (rest from reference TRBV28 and TRBJ2-3): DVKVTQSSRYLVKRTGEKVFLECVQDMDHENMFWYRQDPGLGLRLIYFSYDVKMKEKGDIPEGYSVSREKKERFSLILESASTNQTSMYLCASSASGDTQYFGPGTRLTVL.

Only one count was recorded for this clone. This rearrangement joins TRBV10-3 to TRBJ2-3; the D gene is possibly TRBD2 (5 bases). Germline V gene lookup returns CDR1 ENHRY and CDR2 SYGVKD. CDR3 length: 13 residues. V lost 8 bases and J 3 bases, leaving 12 bases between the germline ends. This CDR3 is CAIALAGTDTQYF. The DNA of the CDR3 is TGTGCCATCGCCCTAGCAGGAACAGATACGCAGTATTTT.

This clone was observed a single time. The chain has TRBV2 and TRBJ2-1; 7 bases line up with TRBD2. With 1 base clipped from V and 7 bases from J, the junction kept 10 bases outside the gene matches. The CDR3 contains 16 residues. In germline, CDR1 is SNHLY, CDR2 FYNNEI. This CDR3 reads CASSEGLAEGRNEQFF. Here the CDR3 DNA reads TGTGCCAGCAGTGAAGGTCTAGCGGAGGGTCGGAATGAGCAGTTCTTC.

In nucleotides, the CDR3 is TGTGCCAGTAGGACAGGGGACTCCTACGAGCAGTACTTC. Its protein is CASRTGDSYEQYF. J is TRBJ2-7 and V is TRBV2; 9 bases are shared with TRBD1. V lost 9 bases, J lost 0 bases, and 3 bases stayed unmatched. The CDR3 runs 13 residues. Germline assignment: CDR1 SNHLY and CDR2 FYNNEI.

The chain carries TRBV30 and TRBJ2-7; TRBD1 might be the D (6 bases). Germline CDR1 is GTSNPN and CDR2 is SVGIG (reference sequence). The CDR3 runs to 13 residues. V was clipped by 0 bases and J by 5 bases, with 11 bases between them. CDR3 sequence: CAWSVLNRDEQYF. The CDR3 nucleotides are TGTGCCTGGAGTGTATTAAACAGGGACGAGCAGTACTTC.

A single count supports this clone. The chain recombines TRBV6-5 with TRBJ1-2, with 8 bases lining up with TRBD1. After removal of 0 bases from V and 5 bases from J, the junction contained 5 bases not matched to a gene. CDR1 MNHEY and CDR2 SVGAGI come from the germline V gene. CDR3 size: 15 residues. The CDR3 DNA follows: TGTGCCAGCAGTTACTCGGGCGGGACAGGATATGGCTACACCTTC. Its translation: CASSYSGGTGYGYTF.